A selection of T cell receptor beta chains follows, all from one sample in a study of Ad26.COV2.S vaccination and SARS-CoV-2 variants. Assay used: immunoSEQ multiplex PCR; TCRdb lists only in-frame clones, some missing. The table has about 350,000 clones, just over 90% seen once. The material sequenced was peripheral blood, taken after recovery from COVID-19. These TCRs come from a human donor who had recovered from COVID-19. Both conserved end residues are part of each CDR3. The order of the fields is CDR3 DNA, CDR3 protein, V gene, D gene, J gene, clone size. A D gene is named only where the DNA matches it firmly. For some rows the clone size is stated as once, few or many, or as a class when expanded; others skip it.

cdr3_nt: TGTGCCAGCAGTTCCGGAATGACGGATGAGCAGTTCTTC; cdr3_aa: CASSSGMTDEQFF; v_call: TRBV6-5; d_call: NA; j_call: TRBJ2-1; clone_size: few
cdr3_nt: TGCGCCAGCAGCCAAGATCTTAGGGGGGGCTACACCTTC; cdr3_aa: CASSQDLRGGYTF; v_call: TRBV4-1; d_call: NA; j_call: TRBJ1-2; clone_size: NA
cdr3_nt: TGTGCCAGCAGTCTACTAGCGGGGGGCGGTGAGCAGTTCTTC; cdr3_aa: CASSLLAGGGEQFF; v_call: TRBV6-5; d_call: TRBD2; j_call: TRBJ2-1; clone_size: NA
cdr3_nt: TGTGCCAGCAGGCTGACTAGCACTCCCTACAATGAGCAGTTCTTC; cdr3_aa: CASRLTSTPYNEQFF; v_call: TRBV2; d_call: TRBD2; j_call: TRBJ2-1; clone_size: NA
cdr3_nt: TGTGCCATCAGGGAAACAACCGGGATTCGAGATGGCTACACCTTC; cdr3_aa: CAIRETTGIRDGYTF; v_call: TRBV10-3; d_call: NA; j_call: TRBJ1-2; clone_size: NA
cdr3_nt: TGTGCCAGCAGCCCCAGGGGGCCTACCAATGAGCAGTTCTTC; cdr3_aa: CASSPRGPTNEQFF; v_call: TRBV7-8; d_call: TRBD1; j_call: TRBJ2-1; clone_size: NA
cdr3_nt: TGTGCCAGCAGCTTTATTGGGAGCAATCAGCCCCAGCATTTT; cdr3_aa: CASSFIGSNQPQHF; v_call: TRBV7-9; d_call: NA; j_call: TRBJ1-5; clone_size: NA
cdr3_nt: TGTGCCAGCGCCTACGAACGCGGGCCCGGGGAGCTGTTTTTT; cdr3_aa: CASAYERGPGELFF; v_call: TRBV2; d_call: NA; j_call: TRBJ2-2; clone_size: once
cdr3_nt: TGCGCCAGCAGCCAGACTAGCGGGAGCACAGATACGCAGTATTTT; cdr3_aa: CASSQTSGSTDTQYF; v_call: TRBV4-1; d_call: TRBD2; j_call: TRBJ2-3; clone_size: NA
cdr3_nt: TGTGCCAGCAGTGATGTAAGGCCCAGCGGGGGCACAGATACGCAGTATTTT; cdr3_aa: CASSDVRPSGGTDTQYF; v_call: TRBV25-1; d_call: TRBD2; j_call: TRBJ2-3; clone_size: NA
cdr3_nt: TGTGCCAGCGCTCCCCCGGGCAAGGATACGCAGTATTTT; cdr3_aa: CASAPPGKDTQYF; v_call: TRBV6-5; d_call: NA; j_call: TRBJ2-3; clone_size: NA
cdr3_nt: TGTGCCAGCAGCGTACAGAGTAACTATGGCTACACCTTC; cdr3_aa: CASSVQSNYGYTF; v_call: TRBV7-2; d_call: NA; j_call: TRBJ1-2; clone_size: once
cdr3_nt: TGTGCCAGCAGCTTACCTTATCCCGGGACAGGCGTCTATGGCTACACCTTC; cdr3_aa: CASSLPYPGTGVYGYTF; v_call: TRBV7-9; d_call: TRBD1; j_call: TRBJ1-2; clone_size: few
cdr3_nt: TGTGCCAGCAGCTTAGGGATGGAGGAGACCCAGTACTTC; cdr3_aa: CASSLGMEETQYF; v_call: TRBV5-6; d_call: NA; j_call: TRBJ2-5; clone_size: NA
cdr3_nt: TGTGCCAGCAGTGAAGCCGATGACAGAGCCCAGCATTTT; cdr3_aa: CASSEADDRAQHF; v_call: TRBV6-1; d_call: NA; j_call: TRBJ1-5; clone_size: NA
cdr3_nt: TGTGCCAGCAGCTACCGGACAGTAAACACCGGGGAGCTGTTTTTT; cdr3_aa: CASSYRTVNTGELFF; v_call: TRBV5-6; d_call: NA; j_call: TRBJ2-2; clone_size: NA
cdr3_nt: TGTGCCAGTAGTATTGAAGCACAAGAGACCCAGTACTTC; cdr3_aa: CASSIEAQETQYF; v_call: TRBV19; d_call: NA; j_call: TRBJ2-5; clone_size: few
cdr3_nt: TGTGCCAGCTCACGGGGGACAGGGGACCCGGATGGCTACACCTTC; cdr3_aa: CASSRGTGDPDGYTF; v_call: TRBV18; d_call: TRBD1; j_call: TRBJ1-2; clone_size: NA
cdr3_nt: TGTGCCAGTAGTATTGGAGGAGCCCCCTCTGGAAACACCATATATTTT; cdr3_aa: CASSIGGAPSGNTIYF; v_call: TRBV19; d_call: NA; j_call: TRBJ1-3; clone_size: NA
cdr3_nt: TGCAGTGCTTCACAGGGCTATGGCTACACCTTC; cdr3_aa: CSASQGYGYTF; v_call: TRBV20-1; d_call: NA; j_call: TRBJ1-2; clone_size: NA
cdr3_nt: TGTGCCATCAGTGAGTCGACACTAGCGGGGGGGCCGGGGAAAGAGACCCAGTACTTC; cdr3_aa: CAISESTLAGGPGKETQYF; v_call: TRBV10-3; d_call: TRBD2; j_call: TRBJ2-5; clone_size: NA
cdr3_nt: TGTGCCAGTAGACCCCTCGGTGCTAGCGGGGCGAACTCCTACGAGCAGTACTTC; cdr3_aa: CASRPLGASGANSYEQYF; v_call: TRBV19; d_call: TRBD2; j_call: TRBJ2-7; clone_size: NA
cdr3_nt: TGTGCCAGCAGCTTATCTACGGCAACTAATGAAAAACTGTTTTTT; cdr3_aa: CASSLSTATNEKLFF; v_call: TRBV11-2; d_call: NA; j_call: TRBJ1-4; clone_size: NA